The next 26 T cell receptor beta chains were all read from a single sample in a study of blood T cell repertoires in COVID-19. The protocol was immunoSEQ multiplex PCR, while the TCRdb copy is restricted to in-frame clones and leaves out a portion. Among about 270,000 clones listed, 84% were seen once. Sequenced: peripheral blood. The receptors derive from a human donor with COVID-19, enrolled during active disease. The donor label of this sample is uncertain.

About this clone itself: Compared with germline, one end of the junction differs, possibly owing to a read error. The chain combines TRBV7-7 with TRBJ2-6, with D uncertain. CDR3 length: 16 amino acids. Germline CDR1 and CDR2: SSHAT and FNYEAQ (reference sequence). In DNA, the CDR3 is TGTGCTAGCAGCTTAGTGTACAGCACTGATGCCAACGTCCTGACTTTC. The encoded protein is CASSLVYSTDANVLTF. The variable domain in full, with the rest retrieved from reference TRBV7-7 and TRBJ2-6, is GAGVSQSPRYKVTKRGQDVTLRCDPISSHATLYWYQQALGQGPEFLTYFNYEAQPDKSGLPSDRFSAERPEGSISTLTIQRTEQRDSAMYRCASSLVYSTDANVLTFGAGSRLTVL.

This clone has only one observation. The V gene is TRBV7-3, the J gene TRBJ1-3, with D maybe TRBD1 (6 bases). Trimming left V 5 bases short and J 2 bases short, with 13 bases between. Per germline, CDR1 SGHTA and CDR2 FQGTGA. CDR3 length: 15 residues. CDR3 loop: CASSLSAGAGNTIYF. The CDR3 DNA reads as TGTGCCAGCAGCCTTTCGGCAGGGGCTGGAAACACCATATATTTT.

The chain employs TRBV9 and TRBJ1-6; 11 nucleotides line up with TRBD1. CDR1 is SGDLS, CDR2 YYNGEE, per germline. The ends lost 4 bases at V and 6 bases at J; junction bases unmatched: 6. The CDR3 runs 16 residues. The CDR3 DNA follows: TGTGCCAGCAGCCTTGGACAGGGGGCGATTAATTCACCCCTCCACTTT. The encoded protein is CASSLGQGAINSPLHF.

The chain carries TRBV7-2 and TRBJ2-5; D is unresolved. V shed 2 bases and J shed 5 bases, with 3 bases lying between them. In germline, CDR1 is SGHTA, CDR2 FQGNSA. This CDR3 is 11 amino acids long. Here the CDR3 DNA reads TGTGCCAGCAGCTTATCGGAGACCCAGTACTTC. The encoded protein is CASSLSETQYF.

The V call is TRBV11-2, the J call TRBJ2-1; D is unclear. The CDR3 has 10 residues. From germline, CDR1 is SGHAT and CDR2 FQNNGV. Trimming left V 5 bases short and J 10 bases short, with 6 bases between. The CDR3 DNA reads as TGTGCCAGCAGCCTTATAGAGCAGTTCTTC. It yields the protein CASSLIEQFF.

The CDR3 here is CASSVEAAGEETQYF. The CDR3 DNA follows: TGTGCCAGCAGCGTAGAGGCAGCGGGAGAAGAGACCCAGTACTTC. The chain recombines TRBV9 with TRBJ2-5, with 8 positions matching TRBD2. Germline loops: CDR1 SGDLS, CDR2 YYNGEE. The CDR3 is made up of 15 amino acids. The J segment lost 3 bases and the V segment lost 0 bases, leaving 4 bases of the junction unmatched.

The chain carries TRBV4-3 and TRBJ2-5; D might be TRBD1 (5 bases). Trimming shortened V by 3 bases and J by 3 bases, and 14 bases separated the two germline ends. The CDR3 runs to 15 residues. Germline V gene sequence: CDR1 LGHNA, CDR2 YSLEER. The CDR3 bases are TGCGCCAGCAGCCATGACCTCGGCAGGGAAGAGACCCAGTACTTC. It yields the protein CASSHDLGREETQYF.

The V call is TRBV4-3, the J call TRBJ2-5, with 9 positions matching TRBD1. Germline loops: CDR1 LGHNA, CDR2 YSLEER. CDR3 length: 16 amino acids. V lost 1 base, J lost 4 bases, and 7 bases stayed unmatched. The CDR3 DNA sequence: TGCGCCAGCAGCCAAGCATATGGGACAGGGCGAGAGACCCAGTACTTC. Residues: CASSQAYGTGRETQYF.

This chain's CDR3 is CAWSARLAGDRYNEQFF. In nucleotides, the CDR3 is TGTGCCTGGAGTGCCCGACTAGCGGGAGATCGTTATAATGAGCAGTTCTTC. The V gene is TRBV30, the J gene TRBJ2-1, with 12 bases that match TRBD2. This CDR3 is built from 17 residues. CDR1 and CDR2 from the germline V gene are GTSNPN and SVGIG (reference sequence). Trimming took 1 base from V and 7 from J; bases not matched to a gene: 11.

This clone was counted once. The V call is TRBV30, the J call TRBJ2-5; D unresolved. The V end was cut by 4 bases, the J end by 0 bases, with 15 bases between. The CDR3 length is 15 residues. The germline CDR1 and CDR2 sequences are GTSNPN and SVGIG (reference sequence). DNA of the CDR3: TGTGCCTGGATAGTTGGGCAGACGTACCAAGAGACCCAGTACTTC. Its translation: CAWIVGQTYQETQYF.

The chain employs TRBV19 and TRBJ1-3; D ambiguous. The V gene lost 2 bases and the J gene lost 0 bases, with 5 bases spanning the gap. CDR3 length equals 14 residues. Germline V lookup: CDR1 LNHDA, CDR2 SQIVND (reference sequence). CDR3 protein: CASSIQDSGNTIYF. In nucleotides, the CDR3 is TGTGCCAGTAGTATACAGGACTCTGGAAACACCATATATTTT.

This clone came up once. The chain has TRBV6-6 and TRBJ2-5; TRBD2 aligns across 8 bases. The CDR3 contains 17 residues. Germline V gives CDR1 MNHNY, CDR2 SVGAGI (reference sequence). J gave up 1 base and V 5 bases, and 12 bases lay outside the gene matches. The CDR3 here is CASSRGAGGYFQETQYF. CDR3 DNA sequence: TGTGCCAGCAGTCGCGGGGCGGGAGGCTACTTCCAAGAGACCCAGTACTTC.

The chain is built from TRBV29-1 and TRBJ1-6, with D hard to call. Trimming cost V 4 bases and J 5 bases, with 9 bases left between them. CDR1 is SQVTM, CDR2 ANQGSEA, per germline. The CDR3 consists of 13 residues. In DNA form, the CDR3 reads TGCAGCGTTGGATTGAGTGATAATTCACCCCTCCACTTT. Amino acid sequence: CSVGLSDNSPLHF.

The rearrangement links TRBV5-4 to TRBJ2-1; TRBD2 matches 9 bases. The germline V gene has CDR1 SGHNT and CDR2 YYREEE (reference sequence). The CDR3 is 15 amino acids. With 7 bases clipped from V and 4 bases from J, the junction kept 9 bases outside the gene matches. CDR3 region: CASHVTSGRYNEQFF. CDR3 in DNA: TGTGCCAGCCACGTCACGAGCGGGAGGTACAATGAGCAGTTCTTC.

The DNA for the CDR3 is TGCGCCAGCAGTCATAGAAGGGCCCCCAAAAGGGGCAATGAGCAGTTCTTC. It encodes CASSHRRAPKRGNEQFF. The genes are TRBV23-1 and TRBJ2-1; D is possibly TRBD1 (5 bases). TRBV23-1 is an open reading frame, and its role is uncertain. The CDR3 runs 17 residues. V lost 3 bases, J lost 6 bases, and 21 bases lay in between.

The CDR3 DNA is TGTGCCAGCAGCTTTATCCCCTCTCTGGGGGCGGGAGGCCAAGAGACCCAGTACTTC. This sequence encodes CASSFIPSLGAGGQETQYF. This chain uses TRBV11-2 with TRBJ2-5, with 8 bases that match TRBD2. CDR1 is SGHAT and CDR2 is FQNNGV in the germline V gene. J lost 1 base, V lost 3 bases, and 16 bases had no gene match. The CDR3 totals 19 residues. Combining the CDR3 with reference TRBV11-2 and TRBJ2-5 gives the whole variable domain EAGVAQSPRYKIIEKRQSVAFWCNPISGHATLYWYQQILGQGPKLLIQFQNNGVVDDSQLPKDRFSAERLKGVDSTLKIQPAKLEDSAVYLCASSFIPSLGAGGQETQYFGPGTRLLVL.

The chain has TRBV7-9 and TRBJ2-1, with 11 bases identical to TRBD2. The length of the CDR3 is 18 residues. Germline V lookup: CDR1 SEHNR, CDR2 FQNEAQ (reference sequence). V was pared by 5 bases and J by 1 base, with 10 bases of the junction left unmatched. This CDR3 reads CASSQIRLAGGSYNEQFF. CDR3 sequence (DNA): TGTGCCAGCAGCCAAATTCGGCTAGCGGGAGGTTCCTACAATGAGCAGTTCTTC.

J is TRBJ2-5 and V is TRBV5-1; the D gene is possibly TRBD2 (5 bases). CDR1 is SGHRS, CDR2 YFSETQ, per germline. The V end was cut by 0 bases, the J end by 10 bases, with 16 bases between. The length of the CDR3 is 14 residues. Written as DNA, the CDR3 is TGCGCCAGCAGCTTGGGCCTAAGCGGTCGTGACCAGTACTTC. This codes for CASSLGLSGRDQYF.

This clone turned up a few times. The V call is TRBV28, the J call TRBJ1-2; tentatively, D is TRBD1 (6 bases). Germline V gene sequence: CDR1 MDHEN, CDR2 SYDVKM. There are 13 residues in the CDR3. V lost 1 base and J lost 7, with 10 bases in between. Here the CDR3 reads CASSLLGGGGYTF. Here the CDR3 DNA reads TGTGCCAGCAGTTTATTAGGGGGGGGTGGCTACACCTTC.

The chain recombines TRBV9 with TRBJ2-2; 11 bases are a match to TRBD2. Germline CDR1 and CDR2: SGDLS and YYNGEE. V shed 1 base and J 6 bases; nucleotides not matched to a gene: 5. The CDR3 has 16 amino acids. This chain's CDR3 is CASSVTSGSGAGELFF. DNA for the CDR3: TGTGCCAGCAGCGTAACTAGCGGGAGCGGGGCCGGGGAGCTGTTTTTT.

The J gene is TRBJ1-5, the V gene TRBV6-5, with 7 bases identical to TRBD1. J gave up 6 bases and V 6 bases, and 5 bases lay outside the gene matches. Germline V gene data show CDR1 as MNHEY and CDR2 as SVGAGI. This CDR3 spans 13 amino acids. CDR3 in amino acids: CASSDRAGQPQHF. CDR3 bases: TGTGCCAGCAGCGACAGGGCTGGTCAGCCCCAGCATTTT.

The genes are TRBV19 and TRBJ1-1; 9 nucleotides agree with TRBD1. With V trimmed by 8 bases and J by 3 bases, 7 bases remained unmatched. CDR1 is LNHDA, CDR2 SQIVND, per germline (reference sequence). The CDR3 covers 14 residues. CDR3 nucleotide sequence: TGTGCCAGTGGGACAGGGACAGGGTACACTGAAGCTTTCTTT. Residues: CASGTGTGYTEAFF.

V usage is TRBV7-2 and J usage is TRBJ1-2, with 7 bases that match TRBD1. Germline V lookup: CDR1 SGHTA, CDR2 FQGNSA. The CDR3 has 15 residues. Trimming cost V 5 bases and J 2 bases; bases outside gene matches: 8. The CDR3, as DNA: TGTGCCAGCAGCCCCGGACAGGTGGGGAACTATGGCTACACCTTC. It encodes CASSPGQVGNYGYTF. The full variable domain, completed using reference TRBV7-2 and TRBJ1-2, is GAGVSQSPSNKVTEKGKDVELRCDPISGHTALYWYRQSLGQGLEFLIYFQGNSAPDKSGLPSDRFSAERTGGSVSTLTIQRTQQEDSAVYLCASSPGQVGNYGYTFGSGTRLTVV.

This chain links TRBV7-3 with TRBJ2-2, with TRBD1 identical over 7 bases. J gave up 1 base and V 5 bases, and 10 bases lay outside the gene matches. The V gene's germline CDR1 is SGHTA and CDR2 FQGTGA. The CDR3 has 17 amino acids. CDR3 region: CASSPNPGQRNTGELFF. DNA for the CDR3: TGTGCCAGCAGCCCAAACCCGGGACAGAGGAACACCGGGGAGCTGTTTTTT.

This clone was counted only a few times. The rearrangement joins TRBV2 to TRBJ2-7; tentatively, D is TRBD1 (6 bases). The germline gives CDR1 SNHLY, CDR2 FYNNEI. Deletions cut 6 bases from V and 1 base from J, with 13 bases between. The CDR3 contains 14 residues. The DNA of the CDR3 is TGTGCCAGCAGCGGGACAATTTATTCCTACGAGCAGTACTTC. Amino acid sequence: CASSGTIYSYEQYF.

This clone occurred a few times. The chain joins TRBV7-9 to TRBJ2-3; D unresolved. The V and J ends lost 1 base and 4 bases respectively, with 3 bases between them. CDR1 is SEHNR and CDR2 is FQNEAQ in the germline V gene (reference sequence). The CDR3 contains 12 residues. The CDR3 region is CASSLVSDTQYF. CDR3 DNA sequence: TGTGCCAGCAGCTTAGTCTCAGATACGCAGTATTTT.